The clone carrying this TCR beta chain qualifies as medium-sized (0.01 to 0.1%). This sample is drawn from a study of blood T cell repertoires in COVID-19. Whole-study context: Sites across the United States, Italy and Spain contributed samples from acute and convalescent COVID-19. T cells, B-cell-depleted T cells, or PBMCs provided the cDNA or gDNA that served as material.

The Seattle site enrolled patients during active infection and followed them longitudinally. Original data processing: For nucleated cells, counts were estimated from reference gene primer amplification. Generated by immunoSEQ multiplex PCR, the TCRdb table keeps only in-frame clones and is missing some. That table supplies the V and J calls and clone size; D and trimming were determined from the DNA. Among tens of thousands of clones listed, over 60% were seen once. The CDR3 is 13 residues long. Trimming removed 5 bases from V and 4 bases from J; junction bases left unmatched: 4. Germline CDR1 reads KGHSH; CDR2 reads LQKENI.

The receptor was isolated from a man under 40 with COVID-19, enrolled during active disease. The V call is TRBV18, the J call TRBJ1-2; 7 nucleotides match TRBD1. The sequencing sample was made of peripheral blood. Here the CDR3 DNA reads TGTGCCAGCTCAAGACAGGGAAGCTATGGCTACACCTTC. Protein sequence: CASSRQGSYGYTF.